This T cell receptor (beta chain) was captured in a study of CD8+ T cells in alopecia areata. Alopecia areata patients gave lesional scalp punch biopsies and peripheral blood samples. General study results and limits: Clonality was higher in lesional than normal scalp, especially in alopecia totalis/universalis. Shared TCR sequences were less clear between patients than in mice, possibly partly from HLA diversity.

RNA was extracted and reverse transcribed into cDNA as the sequencing template. Generated by immunoSEQ multiplex PCR, the TCRdb table keeps only in-frame clones and is missing some. The repertoire holds 75,000 to 100,000 clones, around 44% seen once, with 0.6% to 0.85% in the top ten. This CDR3 contains 11 residues. Germline V gene lookup returns CDR1 SQVTM and CDR2 ANQGSEA. This clone has only a few counts. Its antigen is unidentified. The chain is built from TRBV29-1 and TRBJ2-2; no clear D. This clonotype originated in a human donor with alopecia areata. The sample was CD4+ T cells sorted from blood. This chain's CDR3 is CSGGDAGELFF. The CDR3 nucleotides read TGCAGTGGCGGCGATGCCGGGGAGCTGTTTTTT.